The 14 T cell receptor beta chains below come from one sample, sequenced in a study of T-cell memory formation after mild COVID-19. Each CDR3 protein is one row after TCRdb ran MiXCR on the 5' RACE reads. The sample records roughly 300,000 distinct CDR3 sequences, under 8.5% being singletons. The sample taken for sequencing was PBMCs or a T cell subset sorted from them (not recorded which). All receptors derive from a man aged 18 to 29 who had mild COVID-19 (a few samples of this study predate the infection). Cell type and time point are not known.

Many counts were recorded for this clonotype. The V gene is TRBV27, the J gene TRBJ2-7; D may correspond to TRBD1 or TRBD2 (5 bases each). The CDR3 runs 13 residues. V dropped 6 bases and J dropped 5 bases, with 14 bases sitting between them. Germline CDR1 is MNHEY and CDR2 is SMNVEV (reference sequence). The CDR3 protein is CASRPSRGDEQYV. CDR3 sequence (DNA): TGTGCCAGCAGGCCCAGCAGAGGGGACGAGCAGTACGTC.

The chain carries TRBV5-6 and TRBJ1-2, with 7 bases aligning to TRBD1. This CDR3 comprises 13 residues. Germline-derived CDR1 and CDR2 are SGHDT and YYEEEE. V lost 10 bases and J lost 0; bases outside the gene matches: 6. CDR3 residues: CAGGTAANYGYTF. The CDR3 DNA is TGTGCCGGCGGGACAGCAGCTAACTATGGCTACACCTTC.

This chain uses TRBV6-6 with TRBJ1-5, with 8 bases matching TRBD1. With 0 bases clipped from V and 4 bases from J, the junction kept 11 bases outside the gene matches. This CDR3 is built from 18 residues. The germline V gene has CDR1 MNHNY and CDR2 SVGAGI (reference sequence). The CDR3 coding sequence is TGTGCCAGCAGTTACTCCAGGGGGCGGGAGTCACGGAATCAGCCCCAGCATTTT. Translated: CASSYSRGRESRNQPQHF.

The chain has TRBV5-1 and TRBJ2-7; no firm D call. The CDR3 runs to 14 residues. The germline V and J ends were trimmed by 0 bases and 2 bases, with 9 bases remaining between them. From germline, CDR1 is SGHRS and CDR2 YFSETQ. The CDR3 region is CASSLDSDTYEQYF. For the CDR3, the DNA is TGCGCCAGCAGCTTGGATTCTGATACCTACGAGCAGTACTTC. Variable domain in full (rest from reference TRBV5-1 and TRBJ2-7): KAGVTQTPRYLIKTRGQQVTLSCSPISGHRSVSWYQQTPGQGLQFLFEYFSETQRNKGNFPGRFSGRQFSNSRSEMNVSTLELGDSALYLCASSLDSDTYEQYFGPGTRLTVT.

There are a few counts of this clonotype. The chain joins TRBV28 to TRBJ2-7, with D possibly matching TRBD1 (6 bases). Germline V gene data show CDR1 as MDHEN and CDR2 as SYDVKM. This CDR3 contains 12 residues. The V end was cut by 5 bases, the J end by 10 bases, with 15 bases between. DNA for the CDR3: TGTGCCAGCAGTGGGTGGACAGAGACACAGTACGTC. It is translated as CASSGWTETQYV.

The sample holds many counts of this clonotype. This chain links TRBV4-3 with TRBJ2-5; 9 bases line up with TRBD2. The CDR3 spans 16 residues. With 0 bases clipped from V and 5 bases from J, the junction kept 7 bases outside the gene matches. Germline V gives CDR1 LGHNA, CDR2 YSLEER. Here the CDR3 reads CASSQDGLAGLETQYF. The DNA for the CDR3 is TGCGCCAGCAGCCAAGACGGCCTAGCGGGGCTCGAGACCCAGTACTTC.

This clonotype has ten or more counts. This rearrangement joins TRBV7-2 to TRBJ2-2; D remains ambiguous. CDR1 and CDR2 from the germline V gene are SGHTA and FQGNSA. This CDR3 region has 13 residues. Trimming removed 3 bases at V and 8 bases at J, with 10 bases between. The CDR3 DNA reads as TGTGCCAGCAGCTTCAGTGTTTTGGGGGAGCTGTTTTTT. This sequence encodes CASSFSVLGELFF.

V and J are TRBV7-6 and TRBJ2-3; D gene unclear. The CDR3 covers 13 residues. The ends were cut back, 5 bases at V and 5 bases at J, with 11 bases in the middle. From germline, CDR1 is SGHVS and CDR2 FNYEAQ. CDR3 nucleotides: TGTGCCAGCAGCCCTATAGATGGAGATACGCAGTATTTT. It specifies CASSPIDGDTQYF. Using reference TRBV7-6 and TRBJ2-3 for the parts outside the CDR3, the full variable domain is GAGVSQSPRYKVTKRGQDVALRCDPISGHVSLYWYRQALGQGPEFLTYFNYEAQQDKSGLPNDRFSAERPEGSISTLTIQRTEQRDSAMYRCASSPIDGDTQYFGPGTRLTVL.

The table lists this clonotype with many counts. Written as DNA, the CDR3 is TGTGCCAGCCGCGCCGGGACAATGAACACTGAAGCTTTCTTT. Its translation: CASRAGTMNTEAFF. The chain joins TRBV28 to TRBJ1-1; weak D call: TRBD1 (6 bases). This CDR3 contains 14 residues. Trimming shortened V by 8 bases and J by 0 bases, and 13 bases separated the two germline ends. CDR1 MDHEN and CDR2 SYDVKM come from the germline V gene.

This clonotype has only a few counts. The chain is built from TRBV5-6 and TRBJ2-7; D is ambiguous. Per the germline V gene, CDR1 is SGHDT and CDR2 is YYEEEE. The CDR3 spans 14 residues. Trimming pared 0 bases from V and 2 bases from J, leaving 9 bases between. CDR3 bases: TGTGCCAGCAGCTTGGCGGTTGAGGCCTACGAGCAGTACTTC. The encoded protein is CASSLAVEAYEQYF.

Only a few counts were recorded for this clonotype. CDR3 sequence: CASSFSQALREQYF. The CDR3 nucleotides read TGTGCCAGCAGTTTCAGCCAGGCCCTACGCGAGCAGTACTTC. V and J are TRBV12-3 or TRBV12-4 and TRBJ2-7; no reliable D call. This CDR3 is 14 amino acids long. Trimming took off 3 bases at V and 6 bases at J, with 15 bases between the two ends.

The V gene is TRBV12-3 or TRBV12-4, the J gene TRBJ1-2; 11 bases map to TRBD1. The CDR3 extends over 15 amino acids. V shed 4 bases and J 6 bases; nucleotides not matched to a gene: 7. CDR3 sequence (DNA): TGTGCCAGCAGTTCCGGACAGGGGGCTTGGGATGGCTACACCTTC. It encodes CASSSGQGAWDGYTF.

This clonotype was recorded at least ten times. Germline and junction disagree at one end, which may indicate a read error. V and J are TRBV7-8 and TRBJ1-5; no definite D call. This CDR3 spans 12 amino acids. Germline V gene sequence: CDR1 SGHVS, CDR2 FQNEAQ. CDR3 DNA sequence: TGTGCCAGCACCTTATCGGATCAGCCCCAGCATTTT. Encoded protein: CASTLSDQPQHF. The full variable domain, rest sourced from reference TRBV7-8 and TRBJ1-5, is GAGVSQSPRYKVAKRGQDVALRCDPISGHVSLFWYQQALGQGPEFLTYFQNEAQLDKSGLPSDRFFAERPEGSVSTLKIQRTQQEDSAVYLCASTLSDQPQHFGDGTRLSIL.

Sample share makes this clonotype medium-sized. The CDR3 DNA sequence: TGTGCCAGCAGCTTTACGGGTAGGGGGTACACAGATACGCAGTATTTT. It is translated as CASSFTGRGYTDTQYF. The rearrangement links TRBV7-6 to TRBJ2-3; D possibly corresponds to TRBD1 (6 bases). Trimming left V 3 bases short and J 2 bases short, with 15 bases between. Germline V gives CDR1 SGHVS, CDR2 FNYEAQ. This CDR3 has 16 residues.